Listed here are 20 T cell receptor beta chains from one sample, sequenced in a study of shared clonotypes between healthy human individuals (TCRdb year 2020). The library was prepared using the immunoSEQ multiplex PCR assay. Sourced from immuneACCESS, this table was stored by TCRdb with only in-frame sequences that have V and J called. A share of the clones is absent; for the studies checked, an unresolved V gene accounts for under half, and the remainder has no known explanation. The sample table holds about 590,000 clones, of which 95% to 96% were seen once. Around 0.11% of the sample comes from the top ten. CD8 naive samples consisted of CD45RO-negative cells that were positively selected for CCR7, yielding a CD45RA+CCR7+ population without TemRA cells. Sequences were obtained from naive CD8+ T cells sorted from blood. The cell subset or site label on this specimen signifies: CD45RA+CCR7+. These receptors all come from a woman in her twenties or thirties in good health.

The V call is TRBV27, the J call TRBJ2-3, with D possibly being TRBD1 or TRBD2 (5 bases each). Germline loops: CDR1 MNHEY, CDR2 SMNVEV (reference sequence). Trimming took off 2 bases at V and 2 bases at J, with 17 bases between the two ends. This CDR3 is built from 17 residues. The CDR3, as DNA: TGTGCCAGCAGTTTAGAGGGGTGGGACCAGAACACAGATACGCAGTATTTT. It codes for CASSLEGWDQNTDTQYF.

The chain is built from TRBV27 and TRBJ2-1; 15 positions agree with TRBD2. After removal of 5 bases from V and 10 bases from J, the junction contained 9 bases not matched to a gene. From germline, CDR1 is MNHEY and CDR2 SMNVEV (reference sequence). There are 16 residues in the CDR3. Here the CDR3 reads CASSIRTSGRVGEQFF. The CDR3 DNA follows: TGTGCCAGCAGTATCCGGACTAGCGGGAGGGTCGGAGAGCAGTTCTTC.

The rearrangement uses TRBV19 and TRBJ2-5; D uncertain. The last part of the DNA fits TRBJ2-7 better; the J call may be wrong. Germline CDR1 reads LNHDA; CDR2 reads SQIVND (reference sequence). The CDR3 spans 14 residues. CDR3 sequence (DNA): TGTGCCAGTAGTTCAACTGGGTTGGAGTACGAGCAGTACTTC. Protein sequence: CASSSTGLEYEQYF.

The chain carries TRBV7-9 and TRBJ1-3; possible D gene TRBD1, 6 bases. V lost 5 bases to trimming and J lost 0 bases, with 14 bases between them. Germline CDR1 and CDR2: SEHNR and FQNEAQ (reference sequence). This CDR3 has 16 amino acids. As DNA, the CDR3 is TGTGCCAGCAGCCAGACCTGGACAGACTCTGGAAACACCATATATTTT. Protein product: CASSQTWTDSGNTIYF.

On this clone itself: The same CDR3 can be traced to other DNA sequences in this sample. The J gene is TRBJ2-7, the V gene TRBV27; TRBD2 agrees at 9 bases. V gave up 3 bases and J gave up 7 bases; unmatched junction bases: 7. The CDR3 is 14 amino acids. CDR1 and CDR2 (germline): MNHEY, SMNVEV (reference sequence). CDR3 sequence: CASSLAGGPPEQYF. CDR3 in DNA: TGTGCCAGCAGTTTGGCGGGAGGGCCCCCTGAGCAGTACTTC.

This sequence joins TRBV13 and TRBJ2-7, with D possibly TRBD1 on 6 matching bases. The CDR3 extends over 14 amino acids. Germline V CDR1 and CDR2: PRHDT, FYEKMQ (reference sequence). Between the trimmed V and J ends, which lost 0 bases and 3 bases, there was a span of 9 bases. The CDR3 sequence: CASSLGVRGYEQYF. DNA of the CDR3: TGTGCCAGCAGCTTAGGTGTCAGGGGCTACGAGCAGTACTTC.

CDR3 coding DNA: TGTGCCTGGAGTGTGTGGACTGAAGCTTTCTTT. Encoded protein: CAWSVWTEAFF. This chain links TRBV30 with TRBJ1-1, with D hard to call. Germline V gives CDR1 GTSNPN, CDR2 SVGIG (reference sequence). This CDR3 contains 11 residues. The V and J ends lost 0 bases and 5 bases respectively, with 4 bases between them.

The V gene is TRBV13, the J gene TRBJ1-1; perhaps TRBD1 as D (5 bases). V dropped 4 bases and J dropped 3 bases, with 12 bases sitting between them. Germline CDR1 is PRHDT and CDR2 is FYEKMQ (reference sequence). The CDR3 sequence is 14 residues long. CDR3 DNA sequence: TGTGCCAGCAGCTCACACCCACAGGACACTGAAGCTTTCTTT. Its protein is CASSSHPQDTEAFF.

This chain links TRBV4-1 with TRBJ1-1; 9 bases fit TRBD1. The CDR3 loop spans 14 amino acids. Germline CDR1 reads MGHRA; CDR2 reads YSYEKL. Trimming at V came to 3 bases and at J to 5 bases, leaving 4 bases not matched to a gene. CDR3 nucleotide sequence: TGCGCCAGCAGCCAGGACAGGGGAGGGACTGAAGCTTTCTTT. Translation gives CASSQDRGGTEAFF.

The rearrangement uses TRBV7-9 and TRBJ2-2; D uncertain. Trimming shortened V by 5 bases and J by 8 bases, and 27 bases separated the two germline ends. The CDR3 is 18 amino acids. Germline loops: CDR1 SEHNR, CDR2 FQNEAQ (reference sequence). The CDR3 bases are TGTGCCAGCAGCCCGCGAGGCCCGGGTCCAAACCTGGGAGGGGAGCTGTTTTTT. Amino acid sequence: CASSPRGPGPNLGGELFF.

The rearrangement joins TRBV15 to TRBJ2-1; D call uncertain. Germline V lookup: CDR1 LNHNV, CDR2 YYDKDF (reference sequence). The CDR3 sequence is 17 residues long. The germline V and J ends were trimmed by 2 bases and 5 bases, with 19 bases remaining between them. The CDR3 protein is CATSRHHPAIADNEQFF. The CDR3 region has the DNA TGTGCCACCAGCAGACACCACCCTGCGATCGCGGACAATGAGCAGTTCTTC.

Details on this clone: Different DNA sequences within this sample yield the same CDR3. The chain employs TRBV28 and TRBJ2-7, with no clear D. V lost 3 bases, J lost 4 bases, and 10 bases lay in between. This CDR3 has 13 amino acids. Germline V gene lookup returns CDR1 MDHEN and CDR2 SYDVKM. The CDR3 region is CASSLHSSYEQYF. CDR3 in DNA: TGTGCCAGCAGTTTGCACAGTTCTTACGAGCAGTACTTC.

The chain is built from TRBV5-1 and TRBJ2-5; 8 positions match TRBD1. CDR1 SGHRS and CDR2 YFSETQ come from the germline V gene. The CDR3 contains 14 residues. V trimming: 7 bases; J trimming: 5 bases; junction bases outside the gene matches: 10. DNA for the CDR3: TGCGCCAGCGCTCTACAGGGGGTGTGGGAGACCCAGTACTTC. Protein: CASALQGVWETQYF.

This clone was counted once. The rearrangement uses TRBV27 and TRBJ2-7; 14 bases are a match to TRBD2. The CDR3 loop spans 15 amino acids. Germline V gene sequence: CDR1 MNHEY, CDR2 SMNVEV (reference sequence). The ends lost 5 bases at V and 7 bases at J; junction bases unmatched: 7. The CDR3 sequence is CASSQGTSGRGEQYF. The CDR3, as DNA: TGTGCCAGCAGTCAAGGGACTAGCGGGAGAGGTGAGCAGTACTTC.

The rearrangement joins TRBV27 to TRBJ1-2; 7 nucleotides match TRBD1. The CDR3 loop spans 17 amino acids. Germline V CDR1 and CDR2: MNHEY, SMNVEV (reference sequence). With 5 bases clipped from V and 3 bases from J, the junction kept 15 bases outside the gene matches. Written as DNA, the CDR3 is TGTGCCAGCAGTACAACGAATTGGGACAGCCCTTACTATGGCTACACCTTC. Amino acids: CASSTTNWDSPYYGYTF.

J is TRBJ2-7 and V is TRBV7-9; D could derive from TRBD1 or TRBD2 (5 bases each). The ends were cut back, 5 bases at V and 1 base at J, with 12 bases in the middle. The CDR3 contains 14 residues. CDR1 and CDR2 from the germline V gene are SEHNR and FQNEAQ (reference sequence). The CDR3 sequence is CASSHRDPSYEQYF. As DNA, the CDR3 is TGTGCCAGCAGCCATCGGGACCCTTCCTACGAGCAGTACTTC.

The chain is built from TRBV19 and TRBJ2-1, with TRBD2 matching 10 bases. This CDR3 has 15 residues. The junction had 2 bases not matched to a gene; V was cut back by 5 bases and J by 1 base. Per the germline V gene, CDR1 is LNHDA and CDR2 is SQIVND (reference sequence). The CDR3 DNA follows: TGTGCCAGTAGTCTAGCGGGAGTATCCTACAATGAGCAGTTCTTC. This translates into CASSLAGVSYNEQFF. Drawing the rest from reference TRBV19 and TRBJ2-1, the complete variable domain is DGGITQSPKYLFRKEGQNVTLSCEQNLNHDAMYWYRQDPGQGLRLIYYSQIVNDFQKGDIAEGYSVSREKKESFPLTVTSAQKNPTAFYLCASSLAGVSYNEQFFGPGTRLTVL.

The chain links TRBV5-6 to TRBJ1-4; no definite D call. Germline V gene lookup returns CDR1 SGHDT and CDR2 YYEEEE. V gave up 0 bases and J gave up 0 bases, with 6 bases separating them. This CDR3 is built from 15 residues. The CDR3 DNA is TGTGCCAGCAGCTTGGATGTAACAACTAATGAAAAACTGTTTTTT. Amino acids: CASSLDVTTNEKLFF.

The J gene is TRBJ2-2, the V gene TRBV18; D gene unclear. CDR1 and CDR2 (germline): KGHSH, LQKENI. The CDR3 has 15 residues. Trimming removed 1 base from V and 2 bases from J, with 8 bases in between. The CDR3 here is CASSPLTDNTGELFF. CDR3 DNA sequence: TGTGCCAGCTCACCACTCACAGACAACACCGGGGAGCTGTTTTTT.

The gene calls are TRBV6-8 and TRBJ2-3; TRBD2 might be the D (5 bases). Between the trimmed V and J ends, which lost 8 bases and 2 bases, there was a span of 23 bases. Germline V CDR1 and CDR2: MNHGY, SAAAGT. The CDR3 sequence is 17 residues long. CDR3 sequence: CASLRWRWRANTDTQYF. The CDR3 DNA follows: TGTGCCAGCCTGCGTTGGCGGTGGCGGGCAAACACAGATACGCAGTATTTT.